This is a list of T cell receptor beta chains from one sample in a study of Graves' ophthalmopathy and Graves' hyperthyroidism. TCRdb processed the multiplex PCR reads anew with MiXCR; each CDR3 protein has one entry. This table has about 620,000 distinct CDR3 sequences, around a fifth appearing once. Specimen: peripheral blood. These receptors were taken from a woman between 18 and 29 years old with stable Graves' hyperthyroidism. Some clones in this sample may be carry-over from other donors' samples. Both conserved end residues are part of each CDR3. D genes are given only for firm matches. Clone size is stated in some rows and not others, as once, few, many or a class when expanded.

TRBV10-3,.,TRBJ1-1,.,TGTGCCATCAGGGGGGCCCGGGGGACTGAAGCTTTCTTT,CAIRGARGTEAFF
TRBV28,few,TRBJ2-2,.,TGTGCCAGCAGTTTATCTGCAGGGGTGGAGATCGGGGAGCTGTTTTTT,CASSLSAGVEIGELFF
TRBV12-3/TRBV12-4,few,TRBJ1-1,TRBD1,TGTGCCAGCCGGCTACAGGGGGCGCAGGGAACTGAAGCTTTCTTT,CASRLQGAQGTEAFF
TRBV29-1,many,TRBJ1-3,.,TGCAGCGTCGCCCGCGGTAACACCATATATTTT,CSVARGNTIYF
TRBV6-5,many,TRBJ1-3,.,TGTGCCAGCAGGCGGACAGCCTCTGGAAACACCATATATTTT,CASRRTASGNTIYF
TRBV5-6,many,TRBJ2-4,.,TGTGCCAGCAGCTTGGACAGGAGGGCCAAAAACATTCAGTACTTC,CASSLDRRAKNIQYF
TRBV10-3,many,TRBJ1-3,.,TGTGCCATTTCCGCGAGCTCTGGAAACACCATATATTTT,CAISASSGNTIYF
TRBV5-6,many,TRBJ1-1,.,TGTGCCAGCAGCTTGGGATCGTTGGCTTCCCTGGGGACTGAAGCTTTCTTT,CASSLGSLASLGTEAFF
TRBV2,.,TRBJ1-2,.,TGTGCCAGCGAGGTTGGGGAAGGGAACTATGGCTACACCTTC,CASEVGEGNYGYTF
TRBV12-3/TRBV12-4,few,TRBJ1-2,.,TGTGCCAGCACTTATCGAGGGGTCGGTGGCTACACCTTC,CASTYRGVGGYTF
TRBV28,many,TRBJ2-4,.,TGTGCCAGCAGCCCTCAAACAGGGACGGACATTCAGTACTTC,CASSPQTGTDIQYF
TRBV3-1,few,TRBJ1-2,TRBD1,TGTGCCAGCAGTCCGGGACAGGGTAGCGGAGGCTACACCTTC,CASSPGQGSGGYTF
TRBV5-1,many,TRBJ2-4,.,TGCGCCAGCAGCTTGGATGGGATCCCGGGGTACATTCAGTACTTC,CASSLDGIPGYIQYF
TRBV6-1,many,TRBJ2-7,TRBD1,TGTGCCAGCAATACCCCCGGGACAGGGAACCACGAGCAGTACTTC,CASNTPGTGNHEQYF
TRBV7-9,many,TRBJ2-7,TRBD2,TGTGCCAGCAGCTTAACAGCGGGAGGGGCCTACGAGCAGTACTTC,CASSLTAGGAYEQYF
TRBV19,many,TRBJ1-1,.,TGTGCCAGTAGTCCCCCGGGACATAGGAGCACTGAAGCTTTCTTT,CASSPPGHRSTEAFF
TRBV7-8,many,TRBJ1-5,.,TGTGCCAGCAGCTTAGTCGAGCAGGACAACAAGCATTTT,CASSLVEQDNKHF
TRBV27,few,TRBJ1-2,TRBD1,TGTGCCAGCAGTTCCAGGGGGACAGAGACTAACTATGGCTACACCTTC,CASSSRGTETNYGYTF
TRBV19,many,TRBJ1-2,.,TGTGCCAGTAGCCTCCCTGACTATGGCTACACCTTC,CASSLPDYGYTF
TRBV20-1,many,TRBJ2-5,TRBD2,TGCAGTGCTAGACTACCGGGACTAGATGCCGAGACCCAGTACTTC,CSARLPGLDAETQYF
TRBV9,few,TRBJ2-7,.,TGTGCCAGCAGCGTAGAAGGTTACGGAACCTACGAGCAGTACTTC,CASSVEGYGTYEQYF
TRBV7-9,many,TRBJ1-3,TRBD1,TGTGCCAGCAGGGCCGACAGGGAGGTTAGAAACACCATATATTTT,CASRADREVRNTIYF
TRBV6-5,many,TRBJ2-7,.,TGTGCCAGCAGTTACGCCTTGCGGGGCGTTGTCTACGAGCAGTACTTC,CASSYALRGVVYEQYF
TRBV28,many,TRBJ2-7,TRBD1,TGTGCCAGCAGCCCCGCAGGGACAGGGGGCTTCTACGAGCAGTACTTC,CASSPAGTGGFYEQYF
TRBV10-3,.,TRBJ2-7,.,TGTGCCATCAGTGAGCAGGGGCTACCCTACGAGCAGTACTTC,CAISEQGLPYEQYF
TRBV7-9,.,TRBJ1-2,.,TGTGCCAGCAGCTCCTCGGACGGCTATGGCTACACCTTC,CASSSSDGYGYTF
TRBV6-1,.,TRBJ1-6,TRBD1,TGTGCCAGCAGCCCCAGAGGGACAGAATATAATTCACCCCTCCACTTT,CASSPRGTEYNSPLHF
TRBV12-3/TRBV12-4,many,TRBJ2-5,TRBD2,TGTGCCAGCAGCAGAAGACTAGCGGGGGGGGTCGGAGAGACCCAGTACTTC,CASSRRLAGGVGETQYF
TRBV20-1,many,TRBJ1-5,.,TGCAGTGCCCAGACAGCGGGCGGTCAGCCCCAGCATTTT,CSAQTAGGQPQHF
TRBV11-1,many,TRBJ2-7,.,TGTGCCAGCAGCTCTACGTCGCAGCCCTACGAGCAGTACTTC,CASSSTSQPYEQYF
TRBV12-3/TRBV12-4,many,TRBJ2-5,.,TGTGCCAGCAGTTTGCAGGGAACTCAAGAGACCCAGTACTTC,CASSLQGTQETQYF
TRBV19,many,TRBJ1-1,.,TGTGCCAGTAGTATTCAGGGGCCAGGCACTGAAGCTTTCTTT,CASSIQGPGTEAFF
TRBV3-1,many,TRBJ1-1,TRBD1,TGTGCCAGCAGCCAAGGACAGGGGATGAACACTGAAGCTTTCTTT,CASSQGQGMNTEAFF
TRBV18,many,TRBJ2-7,TRBD2,TGTGCCAGCACATTCGGGGGGAGTTGGGACGAGCAGTACTTC,CASTFGGSWDEQYF
TRBV12-3/TRBV12-4,.,TRBJ1-1,.,TGTGCCAGCAGTTTCAAGGTTCGGGGGACTGAAGCTTTCTTT,CASSFKVRGTEAFF
TRBV6-1,.,TRBJ1-1,.,TGTGCCACTCGAGGGGGGGCTGAAGCTTTCTTT,CATRGGAEAFF
TRBV6-1,many,TRBJ1-6,.,TGTGCCAGCAGTGGGACAGTGCATTCACCCCTCCACTTT,CASSGTVHSPLHF
TRBV20-1,many,TRBJ2-5,.,TGCAGTGCTAGAGATGGAACGGGGCGAGGGGCGACCCAGTACTTC,CSARDGTGRGATQYF
TRBV28,many,TRBJ2-2,TRBD2,TGTGCCAGCAGGAATAGCGGGAGAACCGGGGAGCTGTTTTTT,CASRNSGRTGELFF
TRBV12-3/TRBV12-4,.,TRBJ1-2,.,TGTGCCAGCAAATCGGGGGTTTATGGCTACACCTTC,CASKSGVYGYTF
TRBV27,many,TRBJ1-1,.,TGTGCCACCAAGCGGACACCGAACACTGAAGCTTTCTTT,CATKRTPNTEAFF
TRBV30,many,TRBJ1-1,.,TGTGCCTGGAGTGTGGGGGGTTCCATGAACACTGAAGCTTTCTTT,CAWSVGGSMNTEAFF
TRBV4-1,few,TRBJ1-2,.,TGCGCCAGCAGCCATCCGGGACAAATGGGCTACACCTTC,CASSHPGQMGYTF
TRBV20-1,.,TRBJ2-7,TRBD2,TGCAGTGCTGCCCCGGGACTAGCGGGACTACCCTACGAGCAGTACTTC,CSAAPGLAGLPYEQYF
TRBV7-2,.,TRBJ2-2,.,TGTGCCAGCAGCGGGTGGACTATAACCGGGGAGCTGTTTTTT,CASSGWTITGELFF
TRBV11-2,once,TRBJ2-4,TRBD1,TGTGCCAGCAGCTTAGAATTGGGGACAGGGCAATCCTTCGCCAAAAACATTCAGTACTTC,CASSLELGTGQSFAKNIQYF
TRBV12-3/TRBV12-4,.,TRBJ2-5,.,TGTGCCAGCAGCCTGACGGATTGGGAGACCCAGTACTTC,CASSLTDWETQYF
TRBV5-1,many,TRBJ1-6,TRBD1,TGCGCCAGCAGCCTGTCGGGACAGGGCTATAATTCACCCCTCCACTTT,CASSLSGQGYNSPLHF
TRBV11-2,.,TRBJ1-5,.,TGTGCCAGCAGCTTAGATCCGGGAAGCAATCAGCCCCAGCATTTT,CASSLDPGSNQPQHF
TRBV6-5,few,TRBJ2-7,.,TGTGCCAGCAGTTATCCCTCGTCAGGGAACTACGAGCAGTACTTC,CASSYPSSGNYEQYF
TRBV20-1,many,TRBJ1-2,.,TGCAGTGCTACCCCAGGGTTCAACTATGGCTACACCTTC,CSATPGFNYGYTF
TRBV28,many,TRBJ2-5,.,TGTGCCAGCAGCCAACCAAGGAGACAGATTCAAGAGACCCAGTACTTC,CASSQPRRQIQETQYF
TRBV5-1,.,TRBJ1-1,.,TGCGCCAGCAGGTGGGCGGAAGAAGCTTTCTTT,CASRWAEEAFF